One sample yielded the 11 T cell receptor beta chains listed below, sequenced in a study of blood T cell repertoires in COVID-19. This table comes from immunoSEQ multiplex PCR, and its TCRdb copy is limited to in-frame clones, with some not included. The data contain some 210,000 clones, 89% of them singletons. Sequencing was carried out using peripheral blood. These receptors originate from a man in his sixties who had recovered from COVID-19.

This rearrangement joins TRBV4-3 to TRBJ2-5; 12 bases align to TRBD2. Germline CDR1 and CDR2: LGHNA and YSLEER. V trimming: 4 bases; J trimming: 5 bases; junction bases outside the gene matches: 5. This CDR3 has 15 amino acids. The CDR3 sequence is CASSPRLAGAETQYF. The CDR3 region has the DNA TGCGCCAGCAGCCCCCGACTAGCGGGAGCGGAGACCCAGTACTTC.

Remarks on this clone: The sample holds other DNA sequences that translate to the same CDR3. CDR3 sequence: CASSPAGRTYEQYF. The CDR3 DNA follows: TGTGCCAGCTCACCGGCAGGGCGCACCTACGAGCAGTACTTC. The chain carries TRBV18 and TRBJ2-7, with D maybe TRBD1 (5 bases). The CDR3 length is 14 residues. Germline V gene sequence: CDR1 KGHSH, CDR2 LQKENI. Deletions cut 3 bases from V and 2 bases from J, with 11 bases between. Full variable domain (rest looked up from reference TRBV18 and TRBJ2-7): NAGVMQNPRHLVRRRGQEARLRCSPMKGHSHVYWYRQLPEEGLKFMVYLQKENIIDESGMPKERFSAEFPKEGPSILRIQQVVRGDSAAYFCASSPAGRTYEQYFGPGTRLTVT.

The CDR3 region is CASSPPPRDQYGANVLTF. CDR3 nucleotide sequence: TGTGCCAGTAGTCCCCCGCCGCGGGATCAGTATGGGGCCAACGTCCTGACTTTC. The J gene is TRBJ2-6, the V gene TRBV19, with D possibly TRBD2 on 6 matching bases. V lost 5 bases and J lost 3, with 20 bases in between. The CDR3 extends over 18 amino acids. CDR1 and CDR2 from the germline V gene are LNHDA and SQIVND (reference sequence).

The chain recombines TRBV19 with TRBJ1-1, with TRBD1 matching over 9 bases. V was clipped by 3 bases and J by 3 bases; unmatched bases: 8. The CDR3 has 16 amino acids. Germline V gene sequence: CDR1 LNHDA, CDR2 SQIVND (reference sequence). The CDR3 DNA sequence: TGTGCCAGTAGTATCGAAAGACAGGGGGAGGACACTGAAGCTTTCTTT. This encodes CASSIERQGEDTEAFF.

The CDR3 DNA is TGTGCCAGCAGCTTGGCCCCGGGACAGGGGGCTTTAAACTATGGCTACACCTTC. This sequence encodes CASSLAPGQGALNYGYTF. V gene TRBV5-4 combines with J gene TRBJ1-2, with 12 bases fitting TRBD1. This CDR3 is 18 amino acids long. V was clipped by 0 bases and J by 2 bases; unmatched bases: 8. Germline lookup yields CDR1 SGHNT and CDR2 YYREEE (reference sequence).

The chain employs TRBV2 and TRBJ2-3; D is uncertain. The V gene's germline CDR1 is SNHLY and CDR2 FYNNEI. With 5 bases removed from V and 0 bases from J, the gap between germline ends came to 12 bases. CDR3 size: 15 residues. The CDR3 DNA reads TGTGCCAGCAGTCCCGACACCGCGAGCACAGATACGCAGTATTTT. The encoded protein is CASSPDTASTDTQYF.

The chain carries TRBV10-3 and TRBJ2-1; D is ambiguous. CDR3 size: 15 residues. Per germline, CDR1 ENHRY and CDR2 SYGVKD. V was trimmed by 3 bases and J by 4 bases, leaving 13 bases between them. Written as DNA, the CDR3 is TGTGCCATCAGTGAATTTGAGAATCCATACAATGAGCAGTTCTTC. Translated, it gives CAISEFENPYNEQFF.

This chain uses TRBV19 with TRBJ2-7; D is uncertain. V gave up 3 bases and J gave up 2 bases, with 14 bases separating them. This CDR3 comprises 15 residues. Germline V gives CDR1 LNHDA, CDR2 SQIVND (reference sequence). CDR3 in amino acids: CASSMWSERPYEQYF. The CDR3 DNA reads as TGTGCCAGTAGTATGTGGAGCGAGAGACCCTACGAGCAGTACTTC.

The CDR3 protein is CASSQDRDRANGYTF. The CDR3 DNA reads TGCGCCAGCAGCCAAGATCGGGACAGGGCGAATGGCTACACCTTC. V and J are TRBV4-1 and TRBJ1-2; 9 bases are a match to TRBD1. The germline V gene has CDR1 MGHRA and CDR2 YSYEKL. With 0 bases clipped from V and 6 bases from J, the junction kept 5 bases outside the gene matches. The CDR3 contains 15 residues.

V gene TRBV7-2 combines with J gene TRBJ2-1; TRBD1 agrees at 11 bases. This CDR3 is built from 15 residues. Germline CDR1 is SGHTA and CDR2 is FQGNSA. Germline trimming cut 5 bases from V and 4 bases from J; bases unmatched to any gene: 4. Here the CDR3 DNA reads TGTGCCAGCAGCGCCGGGACAGGGGGTTACAATGAGCAGTTCTTC. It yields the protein CASSAGTGGYNEQFF.

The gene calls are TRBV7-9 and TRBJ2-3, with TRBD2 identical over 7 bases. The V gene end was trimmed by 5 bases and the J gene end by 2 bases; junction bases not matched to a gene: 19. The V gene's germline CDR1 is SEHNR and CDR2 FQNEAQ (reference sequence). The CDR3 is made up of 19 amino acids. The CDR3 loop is CASSVLLQFGGGPTDTQYF. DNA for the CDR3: TGTGCCAGCAGCGTATTACTTCAATTTGGCGGGGGACCCACAGATACGCAGTATTTT. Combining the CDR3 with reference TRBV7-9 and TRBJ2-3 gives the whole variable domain DTGVSQNPRHKITKRGQNVTFRCDPISEHNRLYWYRQTLGQGPEFLTYFQNEAQLEKSRLLSDRFSAERPKGSFSTLEIQRTEQGDSAMYLCASSVLLQFGGGPTDTQYFGPGTRLTVL.